This T cell receptor (beta chain) was obtained from a study of CD8 T cells in ankylosing spondylitis. Overall study results and limits: Seemingly characteristic of ankylosing spondylitis blood was a TCR beta motif consisting of roughly 8 highly homologous variants.

For TCR beta, libraries came from quantitative 5'-RACE with molecular barcodes. TCRdb itself ran the 5' RACE reads through MiXCR, one entry per CDR3 protein. Altogether 670,000 or so distinct CDR3 sequences are present, 15% to 20% being singletons, with the ten largest covering around 19%. Germline values: CDR1 DFQATT, CDR2 SNEGSKA (reference sequence). The CDR3 consists of 14 residues. V gave up 3 bases and J gave up 0 bases, with 9 bases separating them. To note about this clonotype: Its antigen is as yet unknown.

V and J are TRBV20-1 and TRBJ2-1; D gene unclear. This receptor was taken from a male donor with ankylosing spondylitis. Sequenced sample: blood, either unsorted or a sorted T cell fraction (not recorded which). Here the CDR3 DNA reads TGCAGTGCTAGGGCGGAGAGCTCCTACAATGAGCAGTTCTTC. Translation gives CSARAESSYNEQFF.